One T cell receptor beta chain is described in this entry. No antigen is known for it. Base qualities are not provided; no much larger clone lies one nucleotide away. The sample comes from a study of long-term antiretroviral therapy in people with HIV (dated by TCRdb to between 2022 and 2023). As for the study more broadly: Collection of the earliest samples took place about a decade ahead of the 2015 WHO recommendation for immediate ART, at a time when ART was typically delayed until CD4 counts fell. Whether ART initiation and durable HIV suppression were associated with changes in peripheral blood TRB repertoire composition and diversity was tested in a retrospective serial study. A total of 192 cryopreserved PBMC samples came from 30 or so adults with confirmed HIV infection and were collected serially over a mean of approximately six years (range 1-12). Of the 30 participants with HIV, ten to eleven were female. Test extractions of a monoclonal T-cell line alongside approximately 34 polyclonal samples showed no cross-contamination during QIAcube processing.

Inclusion was restricted to participants for whom at least one PBMC sample before ART initiation and at least two post-ART samples were available. Treatment was received in the United States of America by all participants with HIV. Before DNA extraction, cryopreserved samples of about 0.95-11 million PBMC were thawed and then washed. At the time of the earliest PBMC sample for each participant with HIV, ages ranged from about 20 to 54 years. Per participant, PBMC samples came from 1-4 timepoints prior to ART initiation and 2-8 timepoints following ART initiation, for a median of 7 samples. For every participant, serial HIV viral load, CD4+ T-cell count, ART history and demographic data were obtained. Using a Qiagen kit on a QIAcube, genomic DNA was extracted from unsorted PBMC, with samples processed in batches of 12. The immunoSEQ hsTCRB v3.0 assay was used at survey level resolution to sequence the TRB variable region. The targeted TRB sequencing depth was 40,000-50,000 T-cell genomes per sample. Pooled TRB libraries were sequenced on an Illumina MiSeq with a v3 150-cycle kit. From the authors' description of their analysis: Analysis of repertoires was carried out in R inside a reproducible Nextflow workflow spanning QC, data transformation and analysis. LymphoSeq2, an R package for exploring AIRR-Seq data, was used to implement the custom analyses. After excluding a few samples that yielded fewer than 5000 total TRB sequences, fewer than 200 HIV repertoires remained for analysis. Among the 180 to 200 HIV repertoires that were kept, roughly 58 were collected before ART initiation and under 150 were collected after ART initiation. Each repertoire was downsampled to 5000 TRB nucleotide sequences, and summary statistics were averaged across 100 downsampling iterations. Only TRB sequences with CDR3 regions of at least seven amino acids were retained for analysis. Diversity was measured with a Shannon entropy-derived clonality score and the Gini coefficient. Repertoire networks linked the top 5000 CDR3 amino acid sequences whenever two sequences differed by an edit distance of one. GLIPH2 predicted antigen specificity groups and MHC restriction for TRB CDR3 amino acid sequences. CDR3 amino acid sequences were matched against VDJdb and McPAS-TCR to flag known CMV, EBV, HIV or tissue antigen associations. Pre-ART, post-ART and control groups were compared with Wilcoxon signed-rank tests and Holm-Bonferroni correction. TCRdb re-hosts the immuneACCESS table, in-frame sequences only. Its copies lack some clones; in the studies checked, an unresolved V gene accounts for under half of them, and the cause for the rest is not known. The DNA gave D and trimming, while V, J and clone size come from that table. This sample has 20,000 to 30,000 clones in its table, and 70% to 85% of those were observed once. Around 2% of the sample comes from the top ten.

What the research found in general, with its limitations: The samples span the years 2004 to 2017, and the ART regimens used may be less effective than current regimens. Because PBMC availability was limited, only the TCR beta chain was sequenced, with no alpha chain pairing. HIV repertoires had narrower CDR3 length ranges than controls, and the network structure suggested an antigen-experienced repertoire that shifted only slightly toward naive after ART. No data were available on ART adherence, viral resistance or therapy changes, limiting inferences about post-ART repertoire changes. Because cell numbers in pre-ART samples were limited, unsorted PBMC were profiled instead of sorted CD4+ and CD8+ T cells. The repertoire was dominated across all time points by expanded TRB clones identified before ART initiation, although this dominance was seen to fluctuate and to decrease in many PLHIV after ART. Starting ART was linked to a significant rise in TRB diversity, yet even after long-term ART the diversity remained significantly lower than in transplant donor controls.

Sample: unsorted PBMCs, taken 3 years after starting antiretroviral therapy. The source of this sequence is a man aged 50 or older with HIV.

The nucleotides are TGTGCCAGCAGTTACCCTAGATCAGTCCAAGAGACCCAGTACTTC. Its protein product is CASSYPRSVQETQYF. This chain joins TRBV6-6 to TRBJ2-5, with the D segment identity uncertain. The CDR3 measures 15 amino acids from cysteine to phenylalanine. This entry keeps only the CDR3 DNA: 45 bases, framed from base 1. Trimming costs V 2 bases and J 1 base, and their ends lie 11 bases apart. The germline V gene encodes CDR1 MNHNY and CDR2 SVGAGI (reference sequence).